The rows below give T cell receptor beta chains drawn from one sample of a study of shared clonotypes between healthy human individuals. This table comes from immunoSEQ multiplex PCR, and its TCRdb copy is limited to in-frame clones, with some not included. The data contain 1.6 million or so clones, about 96% of them singletons. The material sequenced was naive CD4+ T cells sorted from blood. These receptors originate from a man aged 30 to 39 in good health. Both conserved end residues are trimmed from each CDR3. Each record gives: V gene, CDR3 length, CDR3 protein.

>TRBV5-1|13
ASSLDANSNQPQH
>TRBV7-8|13
ASSPRDRGVYEQY
>TRBV5-1|13
ASSLMGQASVGAF
>TRBV20-1|9
SAWTGLEAF
>TRBV6-6|12
ASSWEPGDYEQY
>TRBV29-1|14
SALEATSGSYNEQF
>TRBV4-2|12
ASSQESGDYGYT
>TRBV30|15
AWSRLSWTGENQPQH
>TRBV28|10
ASSLQVGGQY
>TRBV5-1|14
ASSLAGRLGGETQY
>TRBV25-1|13
ASSEPTSGNTEAF
>TRBV25-1|11
ASRRGGSYEQY
>TRBV7-2|17
ASSFNYPGLAGSSYEQY
>TRBV5-4|16
ASSYGTGGFPFSGGYT
>TRBV9|13
ASSVEGSSTYEQY
>TRBV5-4|13
ASSLGQGINEKLF
>TRBV9|19
ASSVVSDPGLAGGSYNEQF
>TRBV5-5|14
ASSVGPSLGTGELF
>TRBV19|12
ARGPCGHHNEQF
>TRBV5-4|15
ASSPTGSPSPHNEQF
>TRBV30|8
AWSYTEQF
>TRBV28|10
ASSSGVYEQY
>TRBV6-5|12
ASSYGPGGGGYT
>TRBV7-2|15
ASSLGRQTYSNQPQH
>TRBV18|9
ASSQSYEQY
>TRBV7-7|11
ASSRPGSNEQF